The present TCR beta chain was sequenced within a study of PD-1 blockade in classical Hodgkin lymphoma. The ends lost 4 bases at V and 1 base at J; junction bases unmatched: 6. This CDR3 comprises 15 residues. Germline V gene lookup returns CDR1 SGHTA and CDR2 FQGNSA. Every patient was affected by relapse after autologous stem cell transplantation, while exposure to brentuximab vedotin was not uniform. Best response was recorded as complete response, partial response or progressive disease. Generated by immunoSEQ multiplex PCR, the TCRdb table keeps only in-frame clones and is missing some. The sample holds 75,000 to 100,000 clones; around 81% are singletons and the top ten take roughly 15%.

The sequence derives from a human donor with classical Hodgkin lymphoma. The chain couples TRBV7-2 to TRBJ2-5; 7 nucleotides match TRBD2. The sequences come from peripheral blood mononuclear cells (PBMCs), collected before the second cycle of nivolumab. CDR3 DNA sequence: TGTGCCAGCAGCTCCCTTAGCGGGCTCCAAGAGACCCAGTACTTC. Protein sequence: CASSSLSGLQETQYF.